This T cell receptor (beta chain) was profiled in a study of OX40 agonist ivuxolimab in advanced cancers. The study in broad terms: Ivuxolimab was a fully human IgG2 agonistic monoclonal antibody targeting the costimulatory receptor OX40 (CD134). Intravenous ivuxolimab was administered to patients every 2 weeks at six dose levels: 0.01, 0.1, 0.3, 1.5, 3 and 10 mg/kg. Of the roughly 52 dose-escalation patients, hepatocellular carcinoma was present in approximately 20, melanoma in approximately 15, renal cell carcinoma in 9 and head and neck cancer in 9. A male proportion of roughly 85% and a mean age of approximately 58 years, ranging from roughly 23 to 79, were recorded for the dose-escalation cohort. Patients were allowed to have had prior anti-PD-1, anti-PD-L1 or anti-CTLA-4 therapy, and 40% of the dose-escalation patients had been treated with checkpoint inhibitors. Three dose-escalation patients achieved partial responses, one with hepatocellular carcinoma and two with cutaneous melanoma. The point of sequencing TCRbeta in the periphery was to test whether ivuxolimab changed TCR sequence diversity and drove clonal T-cell expansion. The monotherapy dose-escalation portion (N ≈ 56 patients) of the phase I ivuxolimab trial is reported in the paper.

This clone was observed a handful of times. Its antigen is currently not known. Base qualities were left out, and no much larger clone turns up one base away. To sequence the TCRbeta CDR3 region, genomic DNA was isolated from the sorted cells. The immunoSEQ Assay was used for sequencing of TCRbeta CDR3 regions. Drawn from immuneACCESS, this table holds only the in-frame rearrangements with V and J called that TCRdb kept. Clones are partly lost; checked studies trace under half to an unresolved V gene and leave the rest unexplained. Here the sample has roughly 59,000 clones; over 75% occur a single time. The top ten clonotypes cover approximately 2% of the sample. V and J lose 7 bases and 0 bases, and a span of 10 bases separates them. Reading from cysteine to phenylalanine, the CDR3 counts 15 amino acids. Only the CDR3 portion is preserved as DNA: 45 bases, with reading frame beginning at the first base. Sequences LNHDA (CDR1) and SQIVND (CDR2) are obtained from the germline V gene (reference sequence).

Patients with autoimmune disease history or receiving systemic immunosuppression were excluded from the trial. Peripheral blood for TCR sequencing was collected from all dose cohorts at baseline, on cycle 4 day 1, and on cycle 7 day 1. Samples were obtained from an open-label, multicenter, first-in-human phase I dose-escalation trial of ivuxolimab. Adults with locally advanced or metastatic head and neck squamous cell, hepatocellular, melanoma or renal cell carcinoma were enrolled in the trial. Before TCR sequencing, CD4+ T cells and CD8+ T cells were sorted from peripheral blood as separate populations. Summary of the overall study and its limitations: After ivuxolimab, expanded clones were on average more numerous among CD8+ T cells than among CD4+ T cells. Low levels of normalized T-cell clonal expansion were also seen in some patients who did not respond. Clonal expansion of both CD4+ and CD8+ blood T cells was observed from baseline to week 6 at doses 0.1 to 3.0 mg/kg. Antigen specificity was not determined for the clonally expanded peripheral T cells. In the 0.1-3.0 mg/kg groups, partial responders were among the patients with the lowest normalized peripheral clonal expansion, particularly in CD8+ T cells.

Recombination linked TRBV19 to TRBJ1-6, with the D gene not confidently named. The receptor was isolated from an adult with an advanced solid tumor such as melanoma, head and neck, liver or kidney cancer. This specimen was CD4+ or CD8+ T cells sorted from blood, taken in a trial of the OX40 agonist ivuxolimab. Here the CDR3 is given as CASTGGSSYNSPLHF. In nucleotide form, the sequence is TGTGCCAGTACGGGCGGGAGCTCCTATAATTCACCCCTCCACTTT.